This TCR beta chain comes out of a study of Ad26.COV2.S vaccination and SARS-CoV-2 variants. Study-level findings and limits: Following vaccination, spike-specific CD8+ and CD4+ T cell responses reportedly exhibited substantial breadth.

As to this clone: Antigen: not known.

The germline V gene has CDR1 LGHNA and CDR2 YNFKEQ. This CDR3 has 17 amino acids. V was cut by 0 bases and J by 1 base, with 10 bases left in between. Only in-frame clones appear in the TCRdb table, and some are missing; sequencing was by immunoSEQ multiplex PCR. The sample records hundreds of thousands of clones, roughly 90% being singletons. Treatment described: some 20 received Ad26.COV2.S at low or high dose, single or two shots; 5 received placebo; per-sample allocation not given. Each sample was drawn 63 days after the first injection (of vaccine or placebo). The donor was a Boston adult aged 18-55 years.

The TCR sequence derives from a person aged 18-65 years who received the Ad26.COV2.S COVID-19 vaccine or a placebo. The V and J genes are TRBV4-2 and TRBJ2-6, with D hard to call. The sequencing used peripheral blood, collected in a trial of Ad26.COV2.S vaccine versus placebo. CDR3 amino acids: CASSQDKAGSGANVLTF. The CDR3, as DNA: TGTGCCAGCAGCCAAGATAAAGCAGGTTCTGGGGCCAACGTCCTGACTTTC.